This T cell receptor beta chain was sequenced for a study of blood T cell repertoires in COVID-19. Study-wide background: Samples came from the United States, Italy and Spain, spanning acute and convalescent COVID-19. The cDNA or gDNA used as material had been derived from T cells, B-cell-depleted T cells, or PBMCs.

A few counts support this clone. V was trimmed by 0 bases and J by 0 bases, leaving 6 bases between them. This CDR3 contains 15 residues. The germline CDR1 and CDR2 sequences are SGHRS and YFSETQ. Produced via immunoSEQ multiplex PCR; TCRdb's table is partial and in-frame only. The repertoire holds about 250,000 clones, with 87% as singletons. This receptor was obtained from a man younger than 35 with active or convalescent COVID-19. The source material was peripheral blood. The rearrangement joins TRBV5-1 to TRBJ2-2; a possible D gene is TRBD1 (5 bases). CDR3 sequence: CASSLGQPNTGELFF. DNA of the CDR3: TGCGCCAGCAGCTTGGGACAGCCGAACACCGGGGAGCTGTTTTTT.